Included here is one T cell receptor (beta chain) sequence, with context. Its antigen is undetermined. This specimen belongs to a study of cytomegalovirus exposure and HLA in healthy donors. General observations from the study: Highest at DRB1 and lowest at HLA-C, TCR association rates differed among HLA loci in a later analysis. CMV antigen specificity of three CMV-associated chains was confirmed in vitro.

Both 60 Vbeta primers and 13 Jbeta primers went into the PCR. Generated by immunoSEQ multiplex PCR, the TCRdb table keeps only in-frame clones and is missing some. The sample shows roughly 120,000 clones, 75% to 85% of them seen only once. From germline, CDR1 is GTSNPN and CDR2 SVGIG (reference sequence). Trimming pared 5 bases from V and 1 base from J, leaving 8 bases between. The CDR3 extends over 13 amino acids. This rearrangement joins TRBV30 to TRBJ1-4; D is possibly TRBD1 (5 bases). The sequenced sample consisted of PBMCs. This clonotype was obtained from a male donor in good health and CMV-seropositive. The CDR3 here is CAWGGETNEKLFF. The CDR3 DNA reads TGTGCCTGGGGGGGGGAAACTAATGAAAAACTGTTTTTT.